This T cell receptor (beta chain) came from a study of cytomegalovirus exposure and HLA in healthy donors. Findings and limits, study-wide: The investigators catalogued 150 to 200 TCR beta chains as cytomegalovirus-associated. Previous analysis showed most TCR beta V segments were productive about 87% or about 30% of the time.

Donors were ostensibly healthy at sampling, although undocumented immune exposures were probable. This clone was recorded only once. Its antigen is not identified. The PCR was carried out with 60 Vbeta primers and 13 Jbeta primers. Assay: immunoSEQ multiplex PCR; the TCRdb copy retains only in-frame clones and omits some. The top ten hold more than 9% of the sample, which has around 100,000 clones, 75% seen once. This TCR was recovered from a man aged 45 to 65 in good health and CMV-seronegative. The sample comprised PBMCs.

Here the CDR3 DNA reads TGCGCCAGCAGCTTGGCCCCTGTGACAGAAGAAGCTTTCTTT. The encoded protein is CASSLAPVTEEAFF. The V gene is TRBV5-1, the J gene TRBJ1-1; D perhaps matches TRBD1 (5 bases). This CDR3 spans 14 amino acids. V lost 0 bases to trimming and J lost 8 bases, with 14 bases between them. In germline, CDR1 is SGHRS, CDR2 YFSETQ.